This TCR beta chain was captured by sequencing in a study of cytomegalovirus exposure and HLA in healthy donors. Whole-study context: In a previous analysis, 120 million or so unique TCR beta sequences were found from 150 million to 200 million T cells. The study's findings and limits: Roughly uniform depth of sequencing across donors was assumed in presence/absence analyses. Per published accounts, TCR beta sequences correctly predicted the HLA-A and HLA-B alleles of most subjects. The classifier reportedly diagnosed cytomegalovirus status with high specificity and sensitivity.

The PCR ran on 60 Vbeta and 13 Jbeta primers. Profiling relied on immunoSEQ multiplex PCR, and the TCRdb table lists in-frame clones only, not all of them. The sample carries some 130,000 clones, over 60% recorded once. V was pared by 6 bases and J by 6 bases, with 7 bases of the junction left unmatched. This CDR3 spans 15 amino acids. The germline V gene has CDR1 SGHVS and CDR2 FQNEAQ. Concerning this clone itself: Its antigen is unknown.

The chain employs TRBV7-8 and TRBJ2-7; TRBD2 agrees at 14 bases. Sequenced input: PBMCs. The sequence was obtained from a man between 35 and 55 years old in good health and CMV-seronegative. The CDR3, as DNA: TGTGCCAGCAGGGACACGGGACTAGCGGGAGCCGAGCAGTACTTC. Translated: CASRDTGLAGAEQYF.